This TCR beta chain is drawn from a study of cytomegalovirus exposure and HLA in healthy donors. Regarding the study as a whole: Per a later analysis, HLA-associated TCR beta chains showed more clonal expansion than other, equally common TCR beta chains.

On this clone itself: Its antigen is not identified.

PCR involved 60 Vbeta and 13 Jbeta primers. Generated by immunoSEQ multiplex PCR, the TCRdb table keeps only in-frame clones and is missing some. Of more than 200,000 clones in the sample, approximately 70% were seen once. The CDR3 contains 15 residues. J gave up 9 bases and V 4 bases, and 9 bases lay outside the gene matches. Germline-derived CDR1 and CDR2 are SGHDT and YYEEEE. The V call is TRBV5-6, the J call TRBJ2-1; 11 bases agree with TRBD1. This receptor was taken from a man aged 35 to 55 in good health and CMV-seropositive. Sequencing was carried out using PBMCs. The CDR3 coding sequence is TGTGCCAGCAGCCCACGCCGGACAGGGGGCGGTGAGCAGTTCTTC. It specifies CASSPRRTGGGEQFF.